This TCR beta chain was retrieved from a study of identical twins. Notes on the study in general: Some out-of-frame alpha sequences were shared by twins, and these showed excess low generation probability.

This clonotype was seen more than once but under ten times. Its cognate antigen is unknown. Germline-derived CDR1 and CDR2 are LGHDT and YNNKEL (reference sequence). The ends were cut back, 1 base at V and 2 bases at J, with 7 bases in the middle. The CDR3 has 14 residues. Carrying unique molecular identifiers, the cDNA also gained a universal primer site through template switching. TCRdb reprocessed the 5' RACE reads via MiXCR and lists one record per CDR3 protein. The repertoire consists of some 190,000 distinct CDR3 sequences, with around 15% occurring once and the leading ten covering around 40%. This sample was also put to use in a study of T cells expressing NK-cell markers. In that study: Of eight sequenced donors, seven were HCMV-seropositive and one HCMV-seronegative. HCMV specificity of the expanded NKG2C+ T cell clones was not established.

Specimen: CD8+ T cells sorted from blood. This TCR came from a woman aged 18-30 years in good health. The rearrangement links TRBV3-1 to TRBJ2-3; the D gene is possibly TRBD2 (5 bases). The CDR3 loop is CASSQGAATDTQYF. CDR3 DNA: TGTGCCAGCAGCCAAGGAGCGGCCACAGATACGCAGTATTTT.